These 4 T cell receptor beta chains came from one sample sequenced in a study of blood T cell repertoires in COVID-19. Produced via immunoSEQ multiplex PCR; TCRdb's table is partial and in-frame only. The sample holds roughly 100,000 clones; 84% are singletons and the top ten take less than 10%. Sequencing input: peripheral blood. All receptors derive from a man aged 35 to 55 with active or convalescent COVID-19.

The chain has TRBV7-9 and TRBJ1-1; a possible D gene is TRBD1 (5 bases). The CDR3 spans 16 residues. Germline V CDR1 and CDR2: SEHNR, FQNEAQ (reference sequence). Between the trimmed V and J ends, which lost 4 bases and 1 base, there was a span of 16 bases. The CDR3 DNA is TGTGCCAGCAGCTCCCAGGGCGGAAGAGGGAACACTGAAGCTTTCTTT. This codes for CASSSQGGRGNTEAFF. Filled out from reference TRBV7-9 and TRBJ1-1, the complete variable domain reads DTGVSQNPRHKITKRGQNVTFRCDPISEHNRLYWYRQTLGQGPEFLTYFQNEAQLEKSRLLSDRFSAERPKGSFSTLEIQRTEQGDSAMYLCASSSQGGRGNTEAFFGQGTRLTVV.

The chain is built from TRBV28 and TRBJ1-6; 11 bases align to TRBD1. With V trimmed by 7 bases and J by 9 bases, 11 bases remained unmatched. The CDR3 extends over 16 amino acids. Germline values: CDR1 MDHEN, CDR2 SYDVKM. Here the CDR3 DNA reads TGTGCCAGCACCCAGGGACAGGGGGTGAATAGTTCACCCCTCCACTTT. Protein: CASTQGQGVNSSPLHF.

The genes are TRBV18 and TRBJ1-1; 8 positions agree with TRBD1. Germline trimming cut 3 bases from V and 4 bases from J; bases unmatched to any gene: 7. The CDR3 totals 15 residues. Germline V gives CDR1 KGHSH, CDR2 LQKENI. The CDR3 sequence is CASSPMGQASTEAFF. CDR3 sequence (DNA): TGTGCCAGCTCACCGATGGGACAGGCGAGCACTGAAGCTTTCTTT.

This CDR3 is CASKATGRSYEQYF. CDR3 in DNA: TGTGCCAGCAAAGCGACAGGGCGCTCCTACGAGCAGTACTTC. V usage is TRBV6-5 and J usage is TRBJ2-7, with TRBD1 matching 7 bases. Trimming at V came to 7 bases and at J to 0 bases, leaving 6 bases not matched to a gene. There are 14 residues in the CDR3. Per the germline V gene, CDR1 is MNHEY and CDR2 is SVGAGI.